These 19 T cell receptor beta chains share one sample of origin, sequenced in a study of blood T cell repertoires in COVID-19. Repertoires were generated with immunoSEQ multiplex PCR, while TCRdb's copy carries only in-frame clones and drops some. The sample has tens of thousands of clones, about 83% seen once. The sequenced sample consisted of peripheral blood. These receptors were collected from a woman older than 75 with acute or convalescent COVID-19.

This chain connects TRBV6-5 to TRBJ2-2; D may be TRBD2 (5 bases). Germline V CDR1 and CDR2: MNHEY, SVGAGI. Trimming removed 0 bases from V and 4 bases from J, with 12 bases in between. This CDR3 comprises 16 residues. The CDR3 bases are TGTGCCAGCAGTTACTCGAATTTTCGGGGCACCGGGGAGCTGTTTTTT. Protein: CASSYSNFRGTGELFF.

The chain has TRBV6-5 and TRBJ2-1; unclear D gene. Between the trimmed V and J ends, which lost 6 bases and 7 bases, there was a span of 7 bases. This CDR3 is built from 11 residues. Germline CDR1 and CDR2: MNHEY and SVGAGI. As DNA, the CDR3 is TGTGCCAGCAGCGGAGTGAATGAGCAGTTCTTC. It yields the protein CASSGVNEQFF.

The chain has TRBV10-2 and TRBJ2-7, with 8 bases lining up with TRBD1. Germline CDR1 is WSHSY and CDR2 is SAAADI. CDR3 length equals 14 residues. V lost 6 bases, J lost 4 bases, and 8 bases stayed unmatched. CDR3 region: CASRLGQGLYEQYF. CDR3 nucleotide sequence: TGCGCCAGCAGGCTTGGACAGGGATTGTACGAGCAGTACTTC.

The V call is TRBV10-3, the J call TRBJ2-7; D possibly corresponds to TRBD2 (6 bases). Germline V lookup: CDR1 ENHRY, CDR2 SYGVKD. The CDR3 is made up of 15 amino acids. V shed 5 bases and J shed 0 bases, with 14 bases lying between them. CDR3 nucleotides: TGTGCCATCAGTTCGAACTGGGACTCCTCCTACGAGCAGTACTTC. It encodes CAISSNWDSSYEQYF.

The chain links TRBV9 to TRBJ2-7; TRBD2 aligns across 9 bases. CDR1 is SGDLS, CDR2 YYNGEE, per germline. Trimming cost V 0 bases and J 5 bases; bases outside gene matches: 9. The CDR3 is 16 residues long. CDR3 sequence: CASSVASSREGHEQYF. In DNA form, the CDR3 reads TGTGCCAGCAGCGTAGCCTCCTCGCGGGAGGGTCACGAGCAGTACTTC.

This chain uses TRBV7-6 with TRBJ2-5; 10 nucleotides agree with TRBD2. The length of the CDR3 is 15 residues. The V and J ends lost 5 bases and 4 bases, in that order; junction bases with no gene match: 7. Germline V gives CDR1 SGHVS, CDR2 FNYEAQ. The CDR3 DNA follows: TGTGCCAGCAGCACCCGACTAGCGGGTGGAGAGACCCAGTACTTC. Protein product: CASSTRLAGGETQYF.

A single count supports this clone. This rearrangement joins TRBV18 to TRBJ2-5; 10 bases are a match to TRBD1. Germline V gene sequence: CDR1 KGHSH, CDR2 LQKENI. This CDR3 is 15 amino acids long. Trimming cost V 2 bases and J 2 bases; bases outside gene matches: 2. This CDR3 reads CASSPGTGAQETQYF. The CDR3, as DNA: TGTGCCAGCTCACCAGGGACAGGGGCGCAAGAGACCCAGTACTTC.

This clone was found a few times. The V and J genes are TRBV11-2 and TRBJ2-2; D is undetermined. This CDR3 contains 12 residues. Trimming took 5 bases from V and 3 from J, leaving 4 bases between them. CDR1 is SGHAT, CDR2 FQNNGV, per germline. Written as DNA, the CDR3 is TGTGCCAGCAGCCCCGACACCGGGGAGCTGTTTTTT. Its protein is CASSPDTGELFF.

The chain couples TRBV28 to TRBJ1-2; no reliable D call. The CDR3 covers 10 residues. The germline CDR1 and CDR2 sequences are MDHEN and SYDVKM. Trimming cost V 7 bases and J 8 bases, with 8 bases left between them. CDR3 loop: CASKLGGYTF. DNA for the CDR3: TGTGCCAGCAAACTAGGGGGCTACACCTTC.

The chain has TRBV10-3 and TRBJ1-6, with TRBD1 matching over 7 bases. Germline V lookup: CDR1 ENHRY, CDR2 SYGVKD. The CDR3 is made up of 13 amino acids. V lost 11 bases and J lost 7; bases outside the gene matches: 8. This chain's CDR3 is CAARTTGNSPLHF. In DNA, the CDR3 is TGTGCCGCTCGTACGACAGGGAATTCACCCCTCCACTTT.

The rearrangement links TRBV30 to TRBJ2-1, with D perhaps matching TRBD2 (6 bases). Trimming pared 2 bases from V and 6 bases from J, leaving 11 bases between. The CDR3 runs 13 residues. From germline, CDR1 is GTSNPN and CDR2 SVGIG (reference sequence). CDR3 nucleotide sequence: TGTGCCTGGAGTATGACTAGGCTCAATGAGCAGTTCTTC. It codes for CAWSMTRLNEQFF.

The chain couples TRBV28 to TRBJ2-5; TRBD2 might be the D (5 bases). Germline CDR1 MDHEN, CDR2 SYDVKM. V gave up 6 bases and J gave up 1 base, with 12 bases separating them. CDR3 length equals 14 residues. The CDR3 DNA reads as TGTGCCAGCAGGAAAACTAGTAGCCAAGAGACCCAGTACTTC. Amino acid sequence: CASRKTSSQETQYF.

The chain has TRBV27 and TRBJ1-2; possibly TRBD1 for D (5 bases). This CDR3 has 14 residues. Germline CDR1 is MNHEY and CDR2 is SMNVEV (reference sequence). Trimming left V 2 bases short and J 3 bases short, with 10 bases between. The CDR3 loop is CASSLLGGDYGYTF. CDR3 in DNA: TGTGCCAGCAGTTTACTCGGGGGGGACTATGGCTACACCTTC.

This clone was seen a single time. CDR3 coding DNA: TGTGCCAGTGACGCCTCAGGGCCTGGAAACACCATATATTTT. Its protein is CASDASGPGNTIYF. The chain couples TRBV19 to TRBJ1-3; D perhaps matches TRBD1 (5 bases). CDR3 length equals 14 residues. V lost 8 bases, J lost 2 bases, and 13 bases lay in between. Germline V gene lookup returns CDR1 LNHDA and CDR2 SQIVND (reference sequence).

The genes are TRBV14 and TRBJ2-7; TRBD2 matches at 11 bases. Germline CDR1 SGHDN, CDR2 FVKESK. V shed 5 bases and J 3 bases; nucleotides not matched to a gene: 3. The CDR3 loop spans 14 amino acids. For the CDR3, the DNA is TGTGCCAGCAGCTCTCTAGCGGGGGGCTACGAGCAGTACTTC. This codes for CASSSLAGGYEQYF.

The table lists this clone with a count of one. The chain employs TRBV18 and TRBJ2-6; TRBD1 matches 8 bases. After removal of 3 bases from V and 0 bases from J, the junction contained 4 bases not matched to a gene. The CDR3 contains 17 residues. Germline CDR1 KGHSH, CDR2 LQKENI. The CDR3 sequence: CASSPGQVSSGANVLTF. CDR3 DNA: TGTGCCAGCTCACCGGGACAGGTTAGCTCTGGGGCCAACGTCCTGACTTTC.

The V call is TRBV5-5, the J call TRBJ2-7; 8 bases are shared with TRBD1. Germline CDR1 SGHKS, CDR2 YYEKEE (reference sequence). J lost 6 bases, V lost 4 bases, and 12 bases had no gene match. CDR3 length equals 15 residues. In nucleotides, the CDR3 is TGTGCCAGCAGCACGACAGGGGACCTCCTTACCGAGCAGTACTTC. As protein: CASSTTGDLLTEQYF.

The gene calls are TRBV27 and TRBJ2-2; 12 bases are a match to TRBD2. Germline V lookup: CDR1 MNHEY, CDR2 SMNVEV (reference sequence). The CDR3 is 17 residues long. The V and J ends lost 1 base and 3 bases, in that order; junction bases with no gene match: 3. CDR3 loop: CASSLWASGRDTGELFF. The DNA for the CDR3 is TGTGCCAGCAGTTTATGGGCTAGCGGGAGGGACACCGGGGAGCTGTTTTTT.

This chain uses TRBV18 with TRBJ2-1, with D possibly being TRBD1 (5 bases). The CDR3 has 14 residues. From germline, CDR1 is KGHSH and CDR2 LQKENI. V shed 3 bases and J shed 7 bases, with 13 bases lying between them. The CDR3 protein is CASSPGALENEQFF. DNA of the CDR3: TGTGCCAGCTCACCTGGGGCTCTGGAAAATGAGCAGTTCTTC.